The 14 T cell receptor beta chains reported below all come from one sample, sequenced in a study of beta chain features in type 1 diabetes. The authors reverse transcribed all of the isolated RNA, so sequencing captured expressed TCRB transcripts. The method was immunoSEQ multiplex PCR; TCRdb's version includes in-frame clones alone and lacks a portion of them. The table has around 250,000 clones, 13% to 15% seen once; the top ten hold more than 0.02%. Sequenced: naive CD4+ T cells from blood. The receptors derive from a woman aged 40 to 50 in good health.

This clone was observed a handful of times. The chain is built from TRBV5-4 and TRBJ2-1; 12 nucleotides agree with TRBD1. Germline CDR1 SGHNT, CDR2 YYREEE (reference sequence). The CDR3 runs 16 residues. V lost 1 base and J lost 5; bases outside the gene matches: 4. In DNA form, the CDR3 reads TGTGCCAGCAGCTTGCCGGGACAGGGGGCGGACAATGAGCAGTTCTTC. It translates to CASSLPGQGADNEQFF.

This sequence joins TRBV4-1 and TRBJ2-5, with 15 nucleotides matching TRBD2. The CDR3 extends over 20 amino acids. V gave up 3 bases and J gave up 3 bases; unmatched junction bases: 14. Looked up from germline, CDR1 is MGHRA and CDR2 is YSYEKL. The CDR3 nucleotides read TGCGCCAGCAGCCACACCACCTCCTGGACTAGCGGGGGGGCCGAAGAGACCCAGTACTTC. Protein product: CASSHTTSWTSGGAEETQYF.

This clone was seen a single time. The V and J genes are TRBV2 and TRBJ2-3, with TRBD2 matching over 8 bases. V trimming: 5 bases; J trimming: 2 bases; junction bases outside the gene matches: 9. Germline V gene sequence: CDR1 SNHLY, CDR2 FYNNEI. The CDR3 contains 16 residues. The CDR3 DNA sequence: TGTGCCAGCAGTCGTCCGGGACTAGGGGACACAGATACGCAGTATTTT. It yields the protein CASSRPGLGDTDTQYF.

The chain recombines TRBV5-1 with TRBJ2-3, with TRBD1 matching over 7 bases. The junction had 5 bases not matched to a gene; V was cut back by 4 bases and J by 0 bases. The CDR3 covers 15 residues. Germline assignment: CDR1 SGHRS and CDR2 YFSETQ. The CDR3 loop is CASSIRTGSTDTQYF. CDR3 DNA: TGCGCCAGCAGCATTCGGACAGGCAGCACAGATACGCAGTATTTT.

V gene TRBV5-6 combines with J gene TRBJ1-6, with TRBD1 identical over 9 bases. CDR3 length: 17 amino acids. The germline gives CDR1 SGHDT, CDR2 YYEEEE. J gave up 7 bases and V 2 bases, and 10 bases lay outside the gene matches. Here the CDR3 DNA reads TGTGCCAGCAGCTTTTTCAGGACAGGGGTCTCGAATTCACCCCTCCACTTT. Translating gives CASSFFRTGVSNSPLHF.

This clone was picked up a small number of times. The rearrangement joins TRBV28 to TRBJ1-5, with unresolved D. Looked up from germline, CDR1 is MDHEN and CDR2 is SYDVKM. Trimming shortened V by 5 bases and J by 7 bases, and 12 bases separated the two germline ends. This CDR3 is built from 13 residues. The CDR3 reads CASSTPLVQPQHF. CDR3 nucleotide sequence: TGTGCCAGCAGTACCCCGCTAGTCCAGCCCCAGCATTTT.

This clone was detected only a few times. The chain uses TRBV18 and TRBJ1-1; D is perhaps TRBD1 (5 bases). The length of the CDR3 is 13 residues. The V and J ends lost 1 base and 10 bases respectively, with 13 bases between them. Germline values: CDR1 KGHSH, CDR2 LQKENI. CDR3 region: CASSPQGRVPAFF. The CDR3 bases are TGTGCCAGCTCACCACAGGGGAGGGTCCCAGCTTTCTTT.

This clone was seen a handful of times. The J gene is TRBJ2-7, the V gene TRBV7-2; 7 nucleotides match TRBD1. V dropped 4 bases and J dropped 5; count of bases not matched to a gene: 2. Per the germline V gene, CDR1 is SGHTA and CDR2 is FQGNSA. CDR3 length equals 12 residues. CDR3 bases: TGTGCCAGCAGCTCACAGGGGAACGAGCAGTACTTC. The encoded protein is CASSSQGNEQYF.

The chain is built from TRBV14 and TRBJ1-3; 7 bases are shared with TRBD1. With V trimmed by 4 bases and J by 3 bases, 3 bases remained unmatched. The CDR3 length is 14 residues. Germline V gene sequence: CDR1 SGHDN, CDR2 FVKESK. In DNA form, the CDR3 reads TGTGCCAGCAGCCTAAGGGGGCATGGAAACACCATATATTTT. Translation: CASSLRGHGNTIYF.

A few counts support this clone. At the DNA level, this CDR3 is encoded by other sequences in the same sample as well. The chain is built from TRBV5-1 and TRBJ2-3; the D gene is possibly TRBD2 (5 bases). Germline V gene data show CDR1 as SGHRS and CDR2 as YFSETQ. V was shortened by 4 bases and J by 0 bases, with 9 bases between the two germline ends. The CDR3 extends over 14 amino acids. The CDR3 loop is CASSLGDSTDTQYF. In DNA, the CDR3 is TGCGCCAGCAGCCTCGGGGATAGCACAGATACGCAGTATTTT.

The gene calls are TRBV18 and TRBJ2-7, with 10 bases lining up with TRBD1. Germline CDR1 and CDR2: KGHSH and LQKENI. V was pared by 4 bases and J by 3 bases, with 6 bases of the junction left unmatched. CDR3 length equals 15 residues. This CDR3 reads CASSQGQGGGYEQYF. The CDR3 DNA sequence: TGTGCCAGCTCACAAGGACAGGGGGGAGGCTACGAGCAGTACTTC.

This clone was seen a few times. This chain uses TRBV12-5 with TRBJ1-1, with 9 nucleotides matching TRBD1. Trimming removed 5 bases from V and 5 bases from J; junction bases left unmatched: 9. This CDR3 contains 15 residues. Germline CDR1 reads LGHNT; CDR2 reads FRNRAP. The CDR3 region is CASGPSPGTGTEAFF. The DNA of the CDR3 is TGTGCTAGTGGTCCCTCTCCCGGGACAGGGACTGAAGCTTTCTTT.

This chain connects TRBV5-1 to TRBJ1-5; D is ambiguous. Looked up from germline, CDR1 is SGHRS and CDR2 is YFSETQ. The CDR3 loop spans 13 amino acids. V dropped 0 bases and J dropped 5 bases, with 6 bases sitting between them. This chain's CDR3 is CASSLGLDQPQHF. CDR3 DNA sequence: TGCGCCAGCAGCTTGGGTCTAGATCAGCCCCAGCATTTT.

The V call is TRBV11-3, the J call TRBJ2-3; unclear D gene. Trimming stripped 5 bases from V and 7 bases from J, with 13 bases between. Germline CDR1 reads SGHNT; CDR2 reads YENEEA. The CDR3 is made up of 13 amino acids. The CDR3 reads CASSPGLPYTQYF. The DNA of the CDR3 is TGTGCCAGCAGCCCAGGCTTGCCGTATACGCAGTATTTT.